The 8 T cell receptor beta chains in this list originate from one sample, sequenced in a study of blood T cell repertoires in COVID-19. Produced via immunoSEQ multiplex PCR; TCRdb's table is partial and in-frame only. The sample lists fewer than 180,000 clones, 87% occurring once. The material sequenced was peripheral blood. The receptor set was obtained from a woman aged 60-75 years with active or convalescent COVID-19.

The chain recombines TRBV7-2 with TRBJ1-5; D not resolved. Looked up from germline, CDR1 is SGHTA and CDR2 is FQGNSA. CDR3 length: 14 amino acids. V lost 3 bases, J lost 6 bases, and 12 bases lay in between. The CDR3 is CASSLLSGGQPQHF. The CDR3 region has the DNA TGTGCCAGCAGCTTGCTGAGTGGTGGTCAGCCCCAGCATTTT.

The J gene is TRBJ1-5, the V gene TRBV7-2, with D possibly TRBD1 on 6 matching bases. The V and J ends lost 5 bases and 2 bases respectively, with 16 bases between them. The CDR3 spans 16 residues. Germline assignment: CDR1 SGHTA and CDR2 FQGNSA. CDR3 nucleotides: TGTGCCAGCAGCACAGATGCCAGGGGAGGCAATCAGCCCCAGCATTTT. Residues: CASSTDARGGNQPQHF.

The J gene is TRBJ1-1, the V gene TRBV4-3; D remains unclear. Germline V gene data show CDR1 as LGHNA and CDR2 as YSLEER. This CDR3 is built from 17 residues. V lost 0 bases to trimming and J lost 7 bases, with 21 bases between them. In DNA form, the CDR3 reads TGCGCCAGCAGCCAAGATCGGCAGGCCTCAGAGGGCTTTGAAGCTTTCTTT. Translation: CASSQDRQASEGFEAFF.

This clone has only one observation. The J gene is TRBJ2-3, the V gene TRBV13, with TRBD2 identical over 14 bases. Trimming at V came to 2 bases and at J to 5 bases, leaving 3 bases not matched to a gene. The CDR3 is made up of 16 amino acids. CDR1 is PRHDT and CDR2 is FYEKMQ in the germline V gene (reference sequence). CDR3 region: CASSLRGLAGEDTQYF. CDR3 DNA: TGTGCCAGCAGCTTACGGGGACTAGCGGGGGAAGATACGCAGTATTTT.

V is TRBV7-2 and J is TRBJ2-7; TRBD2 matches 9 bases. CDR1 is SGHTA, CDR2 FQGNSA, per germline. J lost 2 bases, V lost 5 bases, and 7 bases had no gene match. The CDR3 length is 15 residues. The CDR3 bases are TGTGCCAGCAGCGGAAAGCGCGGGGGGGCCTACGAGCAGTACTTC. As protein: CASSGKRGGAYEQYF. Supplemented by reference TRBV7-2 and TRBJ2-7, the full variable domain reads GAGVSQSPSNKVTEKGKDVELRCDPISGHTALYWYRQSLGQGLEFLIYFQGNSAPDKSGLPSDRFSAERTGGSVSTLTIQRTQQEDSAVYLCASSGKRGGAYEQYFGPGTRLTVT.

This chain connects TRBV7-2 to TRBJ2-7; TRBD1 matches 7 bases. The CDR3 length is 15 residues. V gave up 5 bases and J gave up 0 bases; unmatched junction bases: 7. CDR1 and CDR2 (germline): SGHTA, FQGNSA. The CDR3 loop reads CASSATGASSYEQYF. CDR3 nucleotides: TGTGCCAGCAGCGCAACAGGGGCGAGCTCCTACGAGCAGTACTTC.

This clone was seen only a few times. V usage is TRBV4-1 and J usage is TRBJ2-4; D possibly corresponds to TRBD2 (7 bases). Between the trimmed V and J ends, which lost 3 bases and 7 bases, there was a span of 22 bases. Germline values: CDR1 MGHRA, CDR2 YSYEKL. The length of the CDR3 is 17 residues. The CDR3 is CASSQGRVSGRGNIQYF. CDR3 bases: TGCGCCAGCAGCCAGGGCCGCGTGTCAGGGAGGGGGAACATTCAGTACTTC.

This clone appeared once. V gene TRBV2 combines with J gene TRBJ2-7, with a possible D match to TRBD2 (6 bases). CDR3 size: 14 residues. V lost 6 bases and J lost 1, with 13 bases in between. In germline, CDR1 is SNHLY, CDR2 FYNNEI. CDR3 amino acids: CASRRDGLSYEQYF. The CDR3 DNA follows: TGTGCCAGCAGGCGGGACGGACTTTCCTACGAGCAGTACTTC.